This note documents a single T cell receptor beta chain sequence. Its antigen is as yet unknown. The data originate from a study of T cell repertoires in cytomegalovirus infection. General study findings and limits: Across the ex vivo response, the dominant clonotypes were HLA-C-restricted CMV-specific TCR beta clonotypes.

A single record per CDR3 protein comes from TCRdb applying MiXCR to the reads. The data contain hundreds of thousands of distinct CDR3 sequences, around 24% of them singletons. V shed 8 bases and J shed 8 bases, with 27 bases lying between them. Germline values: CDR1 SNHLY, CDR2 FYNNEI. The CDR3 loop spans 16 amino acids. This TCR came from a human donor in good health (CMV status not recorded). Some clones in this sample may be carry-over from other donors' samples. Input material: CD8+ T cells from PBMCs. The chain carries TRBV2 and TRBJ1-1; D is uncertain. The CDR3 DNA sequence: TGTGCCAGCTTCACGCTGGGGTCGGTGGTCACAGACGAAGCTTTCTTT. Its protein product is CASFTLGSVVTDEAFF.